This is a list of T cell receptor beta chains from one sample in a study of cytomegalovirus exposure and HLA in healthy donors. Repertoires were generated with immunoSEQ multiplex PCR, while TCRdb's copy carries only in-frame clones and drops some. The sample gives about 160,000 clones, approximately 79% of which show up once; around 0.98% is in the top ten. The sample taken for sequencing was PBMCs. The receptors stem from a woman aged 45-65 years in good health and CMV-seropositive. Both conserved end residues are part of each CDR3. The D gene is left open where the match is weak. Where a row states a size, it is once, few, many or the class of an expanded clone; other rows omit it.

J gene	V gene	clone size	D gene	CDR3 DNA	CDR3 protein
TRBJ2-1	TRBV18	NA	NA	TGTGCCAGCTCACCACCGTCTAGCGAATACAATGAGCAGTTCTTC	CASSPPSSEYNEQFF
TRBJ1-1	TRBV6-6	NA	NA	TGTGCCAGCAGAGGTGGGGGGGTCGGCACTGAAGCTTTCTTT	CASRGGGVGTEAFF
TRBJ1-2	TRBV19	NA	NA	TGTGCCAGTAGTATAATGGGCCCTTCGTCGGGCTACACCTTC	CASSIMGPSSGYTF
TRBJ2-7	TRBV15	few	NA	TGTGCCACCAGCAGAGCGGGGGATCCCTCCTACGAGCAGTACTTC	CATSRAGDPSYEQYF
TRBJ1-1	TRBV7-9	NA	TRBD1	TGTGCCAGCAGCTCCAGACAGGGGATCATGAACACTGAAGCTTTCTTT	CASSSRQGIMNTEAFF
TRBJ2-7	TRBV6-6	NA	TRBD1	TGTGCCAGCGGATTACAGGGGGCTCACTCCTACGAGCAGTACTTC	CASGLQGAHSYEQYF
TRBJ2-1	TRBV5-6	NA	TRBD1	TGTGCCAGCAGCTCGTTGACAGGGCTCACTGAAATAGACAATGAGCAGTTCTTC	CASSSLTGLTEIDNEQFF
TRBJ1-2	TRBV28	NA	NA	TGTGCCAGCAGGGCCGGGGGTGGGGGCTATGGCTACACCTTC	CASRAGGGGYGYTF
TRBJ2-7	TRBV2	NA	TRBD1	TGTGCCAGCAGTGAAGCGCTAGGACAGGGCGCCTACGAGCAGTACTTC	CASSEALGQGAYEQYF
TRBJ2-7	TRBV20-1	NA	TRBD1	TGCAGTGCCACAGGGGCCTACGAGCAGTACTTC	CSATGAYEQYF
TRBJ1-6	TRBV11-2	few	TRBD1	TGTGCCAGCAGCTTACTCGACAGGGTCAATGATTCACCCCTCCACTTT	CASSLLDRVNDSPLHF
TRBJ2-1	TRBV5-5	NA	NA	TGTGCCAGCAGCTTGGAGTTACAGGGAAATGAGCAGTTCTTC	CASSLELQGNEQFF
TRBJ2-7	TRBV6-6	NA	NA	TGTGCCGGGGGGAGTAACTCCTACGAGCAGTACTTC	CAGGSNSYEQYF
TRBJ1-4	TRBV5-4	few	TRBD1	TGTGCCAGCAGCTTGAGGACAGGAAGCCCTGGAGCTAATGAAAAACTGTTTTTT	CASSLRTGSPGANEKLFF
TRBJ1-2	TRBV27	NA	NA	TGTGCCAGCAGTGCAGACAGGTCTGAAGGCTACACCTTC	CASSADRSEGYTF
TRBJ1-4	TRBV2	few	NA	TGTGCCAGCAGTTATCTACAGATTAATGAAAAACTGTTTTTT	CASSYLQINEKLFF
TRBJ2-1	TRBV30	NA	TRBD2	TGTGCCTGGAGTGTATTGGGGACTAGGGATGAGCAGTTCTTC	CAWSVLGTRDEQFF
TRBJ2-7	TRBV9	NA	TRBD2	TGTGCCAGCAGCCCGCAACCGGGAGGGGGATACGAGCAGTACTTC	CASSPQPGGGYEQYF
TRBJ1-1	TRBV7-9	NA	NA	TGTGCCAGCAGCCTAGAGACAGCTAACACTGAAGCTTTCTTT	CASSLETANTEAFF
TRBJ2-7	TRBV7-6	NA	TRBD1	TGTGCCAGCAGCTTAGAAGGTCATGGGCAGGGGGTGTACGAGCAGTACTTC	CASSLEGHGQGVYEQYF
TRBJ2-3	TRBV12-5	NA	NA	TGTGCTAGTGGTATAACTAGCCAAACAGATACGCAGTATTTT	CASGITSQTDTQYF
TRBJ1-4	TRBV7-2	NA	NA	TGTGCCAGCAGCTCGAACCCGACAGTACGGGAAAAACTGTTTTTT	CASSSNPTVREKLFF
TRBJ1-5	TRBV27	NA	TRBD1	TGTGCCAGCAGTCCCGCCGGGACAGTTTGGGGCAATCAGCCCCAGCATTTT	CASSPAGTVWGNQPQHF
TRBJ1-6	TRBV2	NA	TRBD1	TGTGCCACACGTGGACAGGGTAATTCACCCCTCCACTTT	CATRGQGNSPLHF
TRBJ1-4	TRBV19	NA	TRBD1	TGTGCCAGTAGTCGGACAGGGGTAATAGGAACTAATGAAAAACTGTTTTTT	CASSRTGVIGTNEKLFF
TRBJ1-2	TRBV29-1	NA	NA	TGCAGCGTTGAGCGGAGGATGTCTGGCTACACCTTC	CSVERRMSGYTF
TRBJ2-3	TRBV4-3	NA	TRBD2	TGCGCCAGCAGCTCTAGCGGGGGGGCTGGAGATACGCAGTATTTT	CASSSSGGAGDTQYF
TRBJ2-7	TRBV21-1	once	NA	TGTGCCAGCAGCAAATCGCCGGGACTAGCGGCCAAGAGCTCCTACGAGCAGTACTTC	CASSKSPGLAAKSSYEQYF
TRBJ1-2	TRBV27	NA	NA	TGTGCCAGCAGCCCACAGGGAACCAGGGGTGGCTACACCTTC	CASSPQGTRGGYTF
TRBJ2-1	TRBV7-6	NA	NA	TGTGCCAGCAGCTTAGAAGGGGTCAATGAGCAGTTCTTC	CASSLEGVNEQFF
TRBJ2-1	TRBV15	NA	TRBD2	TGTGCCACCAGCCTTGGACTAGCGGACAATGAGCAGTTCTTC	CATSLGLADNEQFF
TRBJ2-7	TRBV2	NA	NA	TGTGCCAGCAGTGAAGGACGGAGCGTTAACCACTACGAGCAGTACTTC	CASSEGRSVNHYEQYF
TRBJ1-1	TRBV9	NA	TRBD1	TGTGCCAGCAGCGTGGACAGGTATTACACTGAAGCTTTCTTT	CASSVDRYYTEAFF
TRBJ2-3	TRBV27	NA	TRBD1	TGTGCCAGCAGAAGACAGGGATGGACAGATACGCAGTATTTT	CASRRQGWTDTQYF
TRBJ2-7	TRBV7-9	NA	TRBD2	TGTGCCAGCAGCCTCGGACTAGCGGGGAATAGATACGAGCAGTACTTC	CASSLGLAGNRYEQYF
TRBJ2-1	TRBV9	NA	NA	TGTGCCAGCAGCGTAGTTGGGGCCAATGAGCAGTTCTTC	CASSVVGANEQFF
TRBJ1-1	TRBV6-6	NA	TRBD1	TGTGCCAGCCACAGGGGGCTAGGCACTGAAGCTTTCTTT	CASHRGLGTEAFF
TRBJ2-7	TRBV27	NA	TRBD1	TGTGCCAGCAGGGACAGGGGCTACGAGCAGTACTTC	CASRDRGYEQYF
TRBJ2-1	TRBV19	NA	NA	TGTGCCAGTAGTATTAGCGGTTCCTACAATGAGCAGTTCTTC	CASSISGSYNEQFF
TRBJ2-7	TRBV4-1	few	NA	TGCGCCAGCAGCCGACCAGGGGTCTCCTACGAGCAGTACTTC	CASSRPGVSYEQYF
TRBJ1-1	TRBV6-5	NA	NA	TGTGCCAGCACTGACGGACTTGAAGCTTTCTTT	CASTDGLEAFF
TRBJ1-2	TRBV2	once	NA	TGTGCCAGCAGTAAACCGACGTTGACCGAGGGCTATGGCTACACCTTC	CASSKPTLTEGYGYTF
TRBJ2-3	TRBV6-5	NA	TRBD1	TGTGCCAGCAATAAGGGACAGGGAGCAGATACGCAGTATTTT	CASNKGQGADTQYF
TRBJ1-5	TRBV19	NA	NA	TGTGCCAGTAAAGGGGGTTTTACACACGTACAGAATCAGCCCCAGCATTTT	CASKGGFTHVQNQPQHF
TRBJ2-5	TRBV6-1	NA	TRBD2	TGTGCCAGCAGTGTAAACTCCGGGACTAGTCAAGAGACCCAGTACTTC	CASSVNSGTSQETQYF
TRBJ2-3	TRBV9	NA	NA	TGTGCCAGCAGCCTTCAGGGGGGAGACACAGATACGCAGTATTTT	CASSLQGGDTDTQYF
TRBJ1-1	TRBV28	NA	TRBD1	TGTGCCAGCAGTCCAACCGGGACAGGGAACACTGAAGCTTTCTTT	CASSPTGTGNTEAFF
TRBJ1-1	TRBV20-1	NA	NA	TGCAGTGCTAGTGGGGAGGAAGCTTTCTTT	CSASGEEAFF
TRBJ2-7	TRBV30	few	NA	TGTGCCTGGAGTGCCGGGGACAACGAGCAGTACTTC	CAWSAGDNEQYF